This T cell receptor beta chain was sequenced in a study of cytomegalovirus exposure and HLA in healthy donors listed by TCRdb under 2017. Describing the broader study: According to a later analysis, the 120 or so validation repertoires were produced on the same platform as the roughly 600 repertoires of the first cohort. The study aimed to test whether cataloging public T cell receptors could reveal signatures of past pathogen exposure. Besides the first cohort of 666 subjects, a separate validation cohort made up of 120 different subjects was used. To predict cytomegalovirus infection status, the study combined high-throughput TCR immunosequencing, statistical association of individual TCRs with disease status, and machine learning. Broader findings and caveats from the paper: The authors suggested that the approach could potentially be extended to other disease states and immunological phenotypes. The study listed approximately 150 TCR beta chains as associated with cytomegalovirus. Most TCR sequences were observed very rarely across donors, whereas some public TCRs were present in many individuals. The classifier was reported to diagnose cytomegalovirus status with high specificity and sensitivity in both the original cohort and the validation cohort. Of the cluster scores, 85% to 95% were above 0 in a later analysis, which found that TCRs clustered in the first cohort also tended to co-occur in the 95 to 150 validation repertoires. Three of the identified cytomegalovirus-associated TCR beta chains were confirmed in vitro to be specific for cytomegalovirus antigens. The validation cohort had no HLA typing available for a later analysis, so co-occurrence within that cohort was assessed over all 130 or so repertoires.

The donors belonged to the validation cohort of around 130 subjects, which was separate from the roughly 670-subject first cohort. This clone was picked up a small number of times. No antigen is known for it. No base qualities exist here, and no much larger clone lies one base off it. The germline V gene yields LGHNA for CDR1 and YSLEER for CDR2. Trimming costs V 0 bases and J 3 bases, and their ends lie 10 bases apart. From the cysteine up to the phenylalanine, the CDR3 has a length of 15 residues. Solely the CDR3 DNA is kept, with 45 bases framed from the first base. Libraries came from the immunoSEQ multiplex PCR assay. The study's own analysis went as follows. A statistical classification framework was built for diagnosing cytomegalovirus status from the catalog of TCR beta chain sequences. The table was pulled from immuneACCESS by TCRdb, which kept in-frame rearrangements only. Such tables lose some clones; where checked, under half of the loss comes from unresolved V genes, and the rest has no known cause. The V and J calls and clone size come from that table; D and trimming were worked out from the DNA. This sample holds approximately 270,000 clones; roughly 90% were observed only once. Jointly, the top ten make up around 12% of the sample.

Input material: PBMCs. The chain uses TRBV4-3 and TRBJ2-3; confidence is insufficient to name the D gene. The clonotype originates from a man aged 18 to 29 in good health and CMV-seropositive. CDR3 sequence: CASSQDIGVTDTQYF. The DNA sequence reads TGCGCCAGCAGCCAAGATATTGGAGTAACAGATACGCAGTATTTT.